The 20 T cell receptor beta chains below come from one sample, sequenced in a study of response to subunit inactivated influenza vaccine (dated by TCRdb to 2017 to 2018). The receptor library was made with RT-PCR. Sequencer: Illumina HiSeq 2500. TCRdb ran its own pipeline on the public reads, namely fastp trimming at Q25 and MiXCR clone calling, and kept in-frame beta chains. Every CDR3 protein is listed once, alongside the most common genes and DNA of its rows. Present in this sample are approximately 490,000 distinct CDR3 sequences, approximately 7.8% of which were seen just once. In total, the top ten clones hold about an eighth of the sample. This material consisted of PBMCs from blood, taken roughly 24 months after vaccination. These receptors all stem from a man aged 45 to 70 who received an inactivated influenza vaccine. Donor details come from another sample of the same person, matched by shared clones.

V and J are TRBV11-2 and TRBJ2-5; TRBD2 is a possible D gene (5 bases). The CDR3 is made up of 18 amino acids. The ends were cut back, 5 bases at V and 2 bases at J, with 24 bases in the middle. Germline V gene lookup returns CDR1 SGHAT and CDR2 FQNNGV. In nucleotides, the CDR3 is TGTGCCAGCAGCACGACTTACTCCGATCGGAGGCGGCAAGAGACCCAGTACTTC. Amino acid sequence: CASSTTYSDRRRQETQYF. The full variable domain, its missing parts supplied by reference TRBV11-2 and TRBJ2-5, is EAGVAQSPRYKIIEKRQSVAFWCNPISGHATLYWYQQILGQGPKLLIQFQNNGVVDDSQLPKDRFSAERLKGVDSTLKIQPAKLEDSAVYLCASSTTYSDRRRQETQYFGPGTRLLVL.

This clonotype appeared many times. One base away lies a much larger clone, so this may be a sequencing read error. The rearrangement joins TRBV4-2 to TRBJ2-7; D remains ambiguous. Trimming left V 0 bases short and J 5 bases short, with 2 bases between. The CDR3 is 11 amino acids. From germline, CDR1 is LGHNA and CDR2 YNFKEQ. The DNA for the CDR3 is TGTGCCAGCAGCCAAGACCACGAGCAGTACTTC. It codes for CASSQDHEQYF.

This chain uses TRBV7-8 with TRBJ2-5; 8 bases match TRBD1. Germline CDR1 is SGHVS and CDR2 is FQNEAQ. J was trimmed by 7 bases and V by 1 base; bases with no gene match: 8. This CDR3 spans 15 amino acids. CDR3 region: CASSLERQGRGTQYF. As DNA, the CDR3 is TGTGCCAGCAGCTTAGAAAGACAGGGGAGAGGGACCCAGTACTTC.

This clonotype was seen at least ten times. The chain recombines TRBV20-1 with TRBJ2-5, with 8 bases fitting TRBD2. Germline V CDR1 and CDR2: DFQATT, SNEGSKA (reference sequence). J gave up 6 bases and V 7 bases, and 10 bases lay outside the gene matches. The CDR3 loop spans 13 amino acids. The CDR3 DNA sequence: TGCAGTGGGTGGTCCAGCGGGGGAAAGACCCAGTACTTC. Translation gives CSGWSSGGKTQYF.

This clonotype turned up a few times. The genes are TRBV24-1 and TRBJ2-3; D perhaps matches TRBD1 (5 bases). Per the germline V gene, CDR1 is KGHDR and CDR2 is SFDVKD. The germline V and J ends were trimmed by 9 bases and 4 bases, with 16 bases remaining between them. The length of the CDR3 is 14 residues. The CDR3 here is CATQGVSGADTQYF. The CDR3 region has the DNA TGTGCCACCCAAGGGGTCTCGGGTGCAGATACGCAGTATTTT.

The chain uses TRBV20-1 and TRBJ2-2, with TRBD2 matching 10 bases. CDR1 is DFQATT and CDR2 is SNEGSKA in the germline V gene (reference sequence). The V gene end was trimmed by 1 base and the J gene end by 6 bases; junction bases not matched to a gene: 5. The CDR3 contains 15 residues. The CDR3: CSARVSSGGAGELFF. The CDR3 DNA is TGCAGTGCTAGAGTTTCGAGCGGGGGGGCCGGGGAGCTGTTTTTT.

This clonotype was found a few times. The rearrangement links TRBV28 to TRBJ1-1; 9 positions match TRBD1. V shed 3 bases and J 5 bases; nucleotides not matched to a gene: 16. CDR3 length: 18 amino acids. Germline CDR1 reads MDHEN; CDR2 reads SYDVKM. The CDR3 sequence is CASSLSAGDRVEGTEAFF. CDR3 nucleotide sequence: TGTGCCAGCAGTTTGAGCGCTGGGGACAGGGTGGAGGGGACTGAAGCTTTCTTT.

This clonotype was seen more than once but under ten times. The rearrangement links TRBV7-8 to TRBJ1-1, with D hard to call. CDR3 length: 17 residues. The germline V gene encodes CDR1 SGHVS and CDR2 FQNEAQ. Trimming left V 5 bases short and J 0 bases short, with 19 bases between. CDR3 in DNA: TGTGCCAGCAGCCGCCGATATGACCGAACAATGAACACTGAAGCTTTCTTT. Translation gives CASSRRYDRTMNTEAFF.

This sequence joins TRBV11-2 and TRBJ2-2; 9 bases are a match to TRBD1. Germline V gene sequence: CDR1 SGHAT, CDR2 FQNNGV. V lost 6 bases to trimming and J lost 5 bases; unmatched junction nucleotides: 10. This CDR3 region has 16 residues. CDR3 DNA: TGTGCCAGCAGATACACCGGGACAGGGTTGACCGGGGAGCTGTTTTTT. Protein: CASRYTGTGLTGELFF. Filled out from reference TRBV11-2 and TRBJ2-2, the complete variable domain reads EAGVAQSPRYKIIEKRQSVAFWCNPISGHATLYWYQQILGQGPKLLIQFQNNGVVDDSQLPKDRFSAERLKGVDSTLKIQPAKLEDSAVYLCASRYTGTGLTGELFFGEGSRLTVL.

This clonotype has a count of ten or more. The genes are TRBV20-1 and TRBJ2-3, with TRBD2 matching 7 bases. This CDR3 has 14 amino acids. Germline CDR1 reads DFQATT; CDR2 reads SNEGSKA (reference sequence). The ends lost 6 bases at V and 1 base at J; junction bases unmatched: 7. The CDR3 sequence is CSAPSRERTDTQYF. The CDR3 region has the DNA TGCAGTGCCCCATCGCGGGAGCGCACAGATACGCAGTATTTT.

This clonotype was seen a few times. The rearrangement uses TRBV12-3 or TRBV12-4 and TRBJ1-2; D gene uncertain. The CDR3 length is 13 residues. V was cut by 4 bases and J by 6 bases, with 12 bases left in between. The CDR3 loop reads CASSWSGIDGYTF. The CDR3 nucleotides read TGTGCCAGCAGTTGGTCAGGAATCGATGGCTACACCTTC.

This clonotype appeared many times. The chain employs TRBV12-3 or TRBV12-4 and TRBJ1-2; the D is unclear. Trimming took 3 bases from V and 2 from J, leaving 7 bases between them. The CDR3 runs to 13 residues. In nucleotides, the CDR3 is TGTGCCAGCAGTTTCGCAGACAACTATGGCTACACCTTC. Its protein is CASSFADNYGYTF.

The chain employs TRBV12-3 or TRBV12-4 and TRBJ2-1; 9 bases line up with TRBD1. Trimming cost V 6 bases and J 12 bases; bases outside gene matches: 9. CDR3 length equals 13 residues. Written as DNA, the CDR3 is TGTGCCAGCAGGGCCACACAGGGGGCTGTGCAGTTCTTC. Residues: CASRATQGAVQFF.

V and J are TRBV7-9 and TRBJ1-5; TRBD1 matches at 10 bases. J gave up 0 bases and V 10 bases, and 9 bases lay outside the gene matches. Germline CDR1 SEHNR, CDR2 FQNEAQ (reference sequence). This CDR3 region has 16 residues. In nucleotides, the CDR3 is TGTGCCACCGGACAGGGGGAAAGTAATAGCAATCAGCCCCAGCATTTT. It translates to CATGQGESNSNQPQHF.

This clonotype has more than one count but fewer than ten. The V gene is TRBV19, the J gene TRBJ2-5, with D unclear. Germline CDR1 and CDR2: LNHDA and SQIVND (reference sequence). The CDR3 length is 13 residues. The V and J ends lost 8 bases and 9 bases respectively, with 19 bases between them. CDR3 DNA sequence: TGTGCCAGTGCCTCGGCCGCCTTGATGGCCCAGTACTTC. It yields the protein CASASAALMAQYF.

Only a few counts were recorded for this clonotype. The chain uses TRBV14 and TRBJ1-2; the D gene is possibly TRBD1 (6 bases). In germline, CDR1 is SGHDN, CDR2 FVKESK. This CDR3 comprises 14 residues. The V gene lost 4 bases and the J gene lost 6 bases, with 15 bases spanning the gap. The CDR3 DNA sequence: TGTGCCAGCAGCCGCTTAGGGGGGGCTAATGGCTACACCTTC. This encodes CASSRLGGANGYTF.

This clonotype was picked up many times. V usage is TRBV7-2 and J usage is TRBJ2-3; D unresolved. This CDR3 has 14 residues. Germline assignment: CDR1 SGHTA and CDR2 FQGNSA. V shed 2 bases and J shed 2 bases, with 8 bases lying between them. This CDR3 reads CASSLNGYTDTQYF. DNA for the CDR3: TGTGCCAGCAGCTTAAACGGCTACACAGATACGCAGTATTTT.

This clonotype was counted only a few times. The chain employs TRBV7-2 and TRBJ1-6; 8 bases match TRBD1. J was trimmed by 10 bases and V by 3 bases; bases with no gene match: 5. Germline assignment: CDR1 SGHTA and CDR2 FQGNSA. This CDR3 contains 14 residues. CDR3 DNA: TGTGCCAGCAGCTTCGGACAGGGAGCCTCACCCCTCCACTTT. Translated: CASSFGQGASPLHF. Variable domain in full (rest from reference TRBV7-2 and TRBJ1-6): GAGVSQSPSNKVTEKGKDVELRCDPISGHTALYWYRQSLGQGLEFLIYFQGNSAPDKSGLPSDRFSAERTGGSVSTLTIQRTQQEDSAVYLCASSFGQGASPLHFGNGTRLTVT.

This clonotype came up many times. CDR3 residues: CASSLQGRSYTF. The CDR3 nucleotides read TGCGCCAGCAGCTTACAGGGGCGGAGCTACACCTTC. The rearrangement uses TRBV5-1 and TRBJ1-2; 7 positions match TRBD1. The CDR3 totals 12 residues. Germline loops: CDR1 SGHRS, CDR2 YFSETQ. V dropped 2 bases and J dropped 9; count of bases not matched to a gene: 4.

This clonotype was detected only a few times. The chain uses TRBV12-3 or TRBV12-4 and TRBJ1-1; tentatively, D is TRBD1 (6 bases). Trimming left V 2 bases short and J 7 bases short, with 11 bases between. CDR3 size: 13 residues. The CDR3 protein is CASSLTGNGEAFF. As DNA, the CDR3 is TGTGCCAGCAGTTTAACAGGGAATGGTGAAGCTTTCTTT.